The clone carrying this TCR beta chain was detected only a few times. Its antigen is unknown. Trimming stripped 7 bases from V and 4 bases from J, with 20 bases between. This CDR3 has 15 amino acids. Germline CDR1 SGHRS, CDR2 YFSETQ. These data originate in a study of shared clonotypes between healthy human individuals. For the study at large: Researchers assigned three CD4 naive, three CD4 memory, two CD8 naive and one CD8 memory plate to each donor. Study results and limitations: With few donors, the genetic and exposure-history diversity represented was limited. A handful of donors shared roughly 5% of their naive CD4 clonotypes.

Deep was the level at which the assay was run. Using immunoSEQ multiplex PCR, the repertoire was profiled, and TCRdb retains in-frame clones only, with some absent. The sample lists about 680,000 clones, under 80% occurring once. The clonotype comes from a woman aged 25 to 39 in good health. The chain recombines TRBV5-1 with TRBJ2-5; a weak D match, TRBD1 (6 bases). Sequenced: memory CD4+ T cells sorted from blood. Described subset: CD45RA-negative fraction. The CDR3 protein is CASGLLGGVGETQYF. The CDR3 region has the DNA TGCGCCAGCGGGTTGTTAGGGGGTGTCGGAGAGACCCAGTACTTC.